Detailed here is one TCR beta chain. The record originates from a study of identical twins. TCRdb reprocessed the 5' RACE reads with MiXCR, giving one entry per CDR3 protein. The data contain around 450,000 distinct CDR3 sequences, approximately 15% of them seen just once; the ten biggest clones take up approximately 0.52%. CDR3 length: 14 amino acids. The V and J ends lost 5 bases and 3 bases respectively, with 15 bases between them. The germline V gene has CDR1 SGHRS and CDR2 YFSETQ. These same data were also listed under a study on yellow fever vaccine responses in identical twins.

The V call is TRBV5-1, the J call TRBJ2-7; D possibly matches TRBD1 or TRBD2 (5 bases each). The TCR sequence derives from a woman in her late teens or twenties in good health. Material for sequencing was CD4+ T cells sorted from blood. The CDR3 sequence is CASRGEPSVYEQYF. CDR3 nucleotide sequence: TGCGCCAGCAGGGGGGAGCCAAGCGTCTACGAGCAGTACTTC.